These T cell receptor beta chains were read from a single sample in a study of blood T cell repertoires in COVID-19. Sequencing was performed with immunoSEQ multiplex PCR; in TCRdb, only in-frame clones are kept and a portion is missing. The profile shows over 25,000 clones, roughly three quarters of them singletons. The sequencing input was peripheral blood. These receptors were collected from a man aged 80 or over with active or convalescent COVID-19. CDR3s include the opening cysteine and the closing phenylalanine or tryptophan. D genes are given only for firm matches. Part of the rows lack a size; the others show once, few, many or a class for expanded clones.

>.|.|TRBV2|TRBJ1-5
TGTGCCAGCAGTGAAGCCGCACTAAGTTATCAGCCCCAGCATTTT
CASSEAALSYQPQHF
>TRBD1|once|TRBV6-1|TRBJ2-1
TGTGCCAGCAGTGAACACAGGGGGCCGAATGAGCAGTTCTTC
CASSEHRGPNEQFF
>TRBD1|.|TRBV5-5|TRBJ1-5
TGTGCCAGCAGCTTGGACAGGGGACGCAATCAGCCCCAGCATTTT
CASSLDRGRNQPQHF
>TRBD1|few|TRBV7-6|TRBJ2-7
TGTGCCAGCAGACCGGGGACAGGGGGCTTCTACGAGCAGTACTTC
CASRPGTGGFYEQYF
>.|.|TRBV9|TRBJ2-3
TGTGCCAGCAGCCTTGCAGATACGCAGTATTTT
CASSLADTQYF
>.|.|TRBV2|TRBJ1-3
TGTGCCAGCGGGGAGTCAAGGTTCTCTGGAAACACCATATATTTT
CASGESRFSGNTIYF
>.|.|TRBV5-5|TRBJ1-5
TGTGCCAGCAGCTTTGGCAGCAATCAGCCCCAGCATTTT
CASSFGSNQPQHF
>.|few|TRBV18|TRBJ2-7
TGTGCCAGCTCACCAGCAGGTTACGAGCAGTACTTC
CASSPAGYEQYF
>TRBD1|.|TRBV5-6|TRBJ2-3
TGTGCCAGCAGCTTGGTTCAGGGGGCAACAGATACGCAGTATTTT
CASSLVQGATDTQYF
>.|.|TRBV20-1|TRBJ1-1
TGCAGTGCTAGTAAACCCCAGGGTGGGAACACTGAAGCTTTCTTT
CSASKPQGGNTEAFF
>TRBD2|.|TRBV2|TRBJ2-7
TGTGCCAGCAGGCCGGGACTAGCGGGAACCTACGAGCAGTACTTC
CASRPGLAGTYEQYF
>.|.|TRBV25-1|TRBJ1-2
TGTGCCAGCAGTGACACCGGGGCTAACTATGGCTACACCTTC
CASSDTGANYGYTF
>TRBD2|once|TRBV19|TRBJ2-3
TGTGCCACCTCGAGCGGGGGTAGCACAGATACGCAGTATTTT
CATSSGGSTDTQYF
>.|.|TRBV28|TRBJ1-6
TGTGCCAGCAGGCGCAGGGAGGGGTCCCTCCACTTT
CASRRREGSLHF
>.|.|TRBV4-1|TRBJ2-1
TGCGCCAGCAGCCTCAGCGGTTCCTACAATGAGCAGTTCTTC
CASSLSGSYNEQFF
>TRBD1|.|TRBV2|TRBJ2-7
TGTGCCAGCAGACCGACAGGGCCAAACTACGAGCAGTACTTC
CASRPTGPNYEQYF
>TRBD2|.|TRBV18|TRBJ2-7
TGTGCCAGCTCACCATCCCCGGCTAGCGGTTCCTACGAGCAGTACTTC
CASSPSPASGSYEQYF
>.|.|TRBV7-8|TRBJ1-1
TGTGCCAGCAGCCCAGCCCCTTGGAGGGGAAGTCACACTGAAGCTTTCTTT
CASSPAPWRGSHTEAFF
>.|.|TRBV28|TRBJ1-1
TGTGCCAGCACCAGGCAGGGGAAGAACACTGAAGCTTTCTTT
CASTRQGKNTEAFF
>.|.|TRBV6-1|TRBJ2-7
TGTGCCAGCAGTGAAATCGCAGCGTTAATCGAGCAGTACTTC
CASSEIAALIEQYF
>.|.|TRBV4-1|TRBJ1-3
TGCGCCAGCAGCCAAGGGGGGGTACCGGGACGCCTCCCTTTGGCTGGAAACACCATATATTTT
CASSQGGVPGRLPLAGNTIYF
>.|few|TRBV9|TRBJ1-2
TGTGCCAGCAGCGCGAAGGGAGGGAGTGGCTACACCTTC
CASSAKGGSGYTF
>TRBD1|.|TRBV4-2|TRBJ2-5
TGTGCCAGCAGCCACGCCACCGCAGGGGGACAAGAGACCCAGTACTTC
CASSHATAGGQETQYF
>TRBD1|.|TRBV5-4|TRBJ1-4
TGTGCCAGCAGCGTAGCGACAGGGACTAATGAAAAACTGTTTTTT
CASSVATGTNEKLFF
>TRBD2|.|TRBV3-1/TRBV3-2|TRBJ2-7
TGTGCCAGCAGCCTATTCGGACTAGCGGGCTACGAGCAGTACTTC
CASSLFGLAGYEQYF
>.|.|TRBV6-2/TRBV6-3|TRBJ2-7
TGTGCCAGCAGTTACGGCAAATCAGTCTTAATACCCTACGAGCAGTACTTC
CASSYGKSVLIPYEQYF
>TRBD1|.|TRBV11-1|TRBJ2-7
TGTGCCAGCAGCTCGGACAGGGGGGGACCCTACGAGCAGTACTTC
CASSSDRGGPYEQYF
>TRBD1|.|TRBV19|TRBJ1-1
TGTGCCAGTAGGCTGACAGGGGAAGCTTTCTTT
CASRLTGEAFF
>TRBD2|.|TRBV5-4|TRBJ2-3
TGTGCCAGCAGCTACCCGGGGGGAGCAGATACGCAGTATTTT
CASSYPGGADTQYF
>.|.|TRBV5-6|TRBJ2-2
TGTGCCAGCAGCGCGGGACCGAACACCGGGGAGCTGTTTTTT
CASSAGPNTGELFF
>.|.|TRBV6-6|TRBJ2-5
TGTGCCAGCAGAAACAGCTATCCCCCGACCCAGTACTTC
CASRNSYPPTQYF
>.|.|TRBV18|TRBJ1-2
TGTGCCAGCTCACAAGGCAGACAGAACTATGGCTACACCTTC
CASSQGRQNYGYTF
>.|.|TRBV27|TRBJ2-1
TGTGCCAGCAGACCAGACAGGTTTTCTGAGTTCTTC
CASRPDRFSEFF
>TRBD2|.|TRBV7-6|TRBJ2-3
TGTGCCAGCAGCTACAGACTAGCGGGAGGTAGCACAGATACGCAGTATTTT
CASSYRLAGGSTDTQYF
>.|.|TRBV4-2|TRBJ2-7
TGTGCCAGCAGCCAAGAGTTGTCGAGACACACTCAAATCTACGAGCAGTACTTC
CASSQELSRHTQIYEQYF
>.|.|TRBV6-5|TRBJ2-7
TGTGCCAGCAGGGTCGGTACCGACGAGCAGTACTTC
CASRVGTDEQYF
>.|.|TRBV9|TRBJ2-1
TGTGCCAGCAGCCCCAGGGGCCCGGGGTATGAGCAGTTCTTC
CASSPRGPGYEQFF
>.|.|TRBV20-1|TRBJ1-6
TGCAGTGTCGCCGGGTTAGCCCTCCACTTT
CSVAGLALHF
>TRBD2|.|TRBV7-6|TRBJ2-2
TGTGCCAGCAGCAAGACTAGCGGGGCGAACACCGGGGAGCTGTTTTTT
CASSKTSGANTGELFF
>.|.|TRBV27|TRBJ2-3
TGTGCCAGCAGATTTATAGGACAGACCTCCACAGATACGCAGTATTTT
CASRFIGQTSTDTQYF
>TRBD1|.|TRBV4-3|TRBJ2-5
TGCGCCAGCAGCCAAAGACAGGGGGAGGAGACCCAGTACTTC
CASSQRQGEETQYF
>.|.|TRBV5-1|TRBJ1-6
TGCGCCAGCAGCTTGGGGACAGCGAATAATTCACCCCTCCACTTT
CASSLGTANNSPLHF
>TRBD1|.|TRBV27|TRBJ1-6
TGTGCCAGCAGCAGGGACAGTGGCTCACCCCTCCACTTT
CASSRDSGSPLHF
>TRBD2|once|TRBV7-6|TRBJ2-2
TGTGCCAGCAGCTTATACGGGGGGGCCTTATTTGGCGGGGAGCTGTTTTTT
CASSLYGGALFGGELFF
>TRBD2|few|TRBV5-1|TRBJ2-3
TGCGCCAGCCGCACTAGCGGGACGTCAGATACGCAGTATTTT
CASRTSGTSDTQYF
>.|once|TRBV5-1|TRBJ2-1
TGCGCCAGCAGCTTCCTCCAGTCAGCGAATGAGCAGTTCTTC
CASSFLQSANEQFF
>.|.|TRBV7-2|TRBJ1-2
TGTGCCAGCAGCTTAGGGGCAGGGGATGGCTACACCTTC
CASSLGAGDGYTF
>TRBD2|.|TRBV12-5|TRBJ2-1
TGTGCTAGTGGTTTGGTAAGGCTAGCGGGAGGGAAGGTTGAGCAGTTCTTC
CASGLVRLAGGKVEQFF
>TRBD1|.|TRBV2|TRBJ2-7
TGTGCCAGCGCGAGACAGGGGGCGAACGGTTCGGAGCAGTACTTC
CASARQGANGSEQYF
>TRBD2|.|TRBV7-2|TRBJ2-7
TGTGCCAGCAGCCCTAGCGGAAAGAGCTCCTACGAGCAGTACTTC
CASSPSGKSSYEQYF
>.|.|TRBV9|TRBJ1-6
TGTGCCAGCAGCCCCGAGGTTAATTCACCCCTCCACTTT
CASSPEVNSPLHF
>TRBD2|.|TRBV11-2|TRBJ2-3
TGTGCCAGCAGCTCCCTGGGACTAATAACAGATACGCAGTATTTT
CASSSLGLITDTQYF
>TRBD1|.|TRBV5-1|TRBJ2-1
TGCGCCAGCAGCCCAGACCGGGACAGGGCCTACAATGAGCAGTTCTTC
CASSPDRDRAYNEQFF